Listed here are 24 T cell receptor beta chains from one sample, sequenced in a study of blood T cell repertoires in COVID-19. TCRdb's copy holds only in-frame clones and misses some; the assay was immunoSEQ multiplex PCR. The data hold over 200,000 clones, with roughly 87% observed a single time. Material for sequencing was PBMCs or T cells enriched from blood (not recorded which). The receptors come from a man aged 25-45 years who had recovered from COVID-19.

J is TRBJ2-1 and V is TRBV21-1; the table calls TRBD1, which could not be checked here. TRBV21-1 is shown as a pseudogene. The CDR3 extends over 16 amino acids. CDR3 nucleotide sequence: TGTGCCAGCAGCAAAGAGGGACAGGGGGGTTCTGGTGAGCAGTTCTTC. Translation: CASSKEGQGGSGEQFF.

CDR3 sequence reads: CASSTSGGGNEQFF. CDR3 sequence (DNA): TGTGCCAGCAGTACTAGCGGGGGTGGCAATGAGCAGTTCTTC. V usage is TRBV6-5 and J usage is TRBJ2-1, with 11 bases lining up with TRBD2. The junction had 3 bases not matched to a gene; V was cut back by 5 bases and J by 6 bases. The germline V gene encodes CDR1 MNHEY and CDR2 SVGAGI. The CDR3 has 14 residues.

The J gene is TRBJ2-7, the V gene TRBV6-5; D remains ambiguous. CDR3 length: 13 amino acids. Germline V gives CDR1 MNHEY, CDR2 SVGAGI. The V end was cut by 0 bases, the J end by 7 bases, with 10 bases between. The CDR3 sequence is CASSYSFAQEQYF. Here the CDR3 DNA reads TGTGCCAGCAGTTACTCGTTTGCCCAGGAGCAGTACTTC.

The CDR3 loop is CASSFGTNYGYTF. Written as DNA, the CDR3 is TGCGCCAGCAGCTTCGGGACAAACTATGGCTACACCTTC. The genes are TRBV5-1 and TRBJ1-2; tentatively, D is TRBD1 (6 bases). Trimming stripped 2 bases from V and 2 bases from J, with 7 bases between. Germline V gene sequence: CDR1 SGHRS, CDR2 YFSETQ. The CDR3 sequence is 13 residues long.

The rearrangement uses TRBV3-1 (or the pseudogene TRBV3-2) and TRBJ2-7; TRBD1 might be the D (5 bases). The CDR3 sequence is 13 residues long. V was cut by 4 bases and J by 6 bases, with 13 bases left in between. From germline, CDR1 is LGHDT and CDR2 YNNKEL (reference sequence). This CDR3 reads CASSPDRGSEQYF. CDR3 bases: TGTGCCAGCAGCCCCGATAGGGGTAGCGAGCAGTACTTC.

The chain uses TRBV27 and TRBJ2-7; 8 nucleotides line up with TRBD1. The CDR3 runs 15 residues. The germline gives CDR1 MNHEY, CDR2 SMNVEV (reference sequence). The V and J ends lost 0 bases and 2 bases, in that order; junction bases with no gene match: 3. The CDR3: CASSLSTGAAYEQYF. Written as DNA, the CDR3 is TGTGCCAGCAGTTTATCGACAGGGGCGGCCTACGAGCAGTACTTC.

The chain joins TRBV27 to TRBJ2-7, with TRBD1 as a possible D gene (5 bases). Germline loops: CDR1 MNHEY, CDR2 SMNVEV (reference sequence). The length of the CDR3 is 15 residues. Trimming removed 3 bases from V and 2 bases from J, with 14 bases in between. The CDR3 coding sequence is TGTGCCAGCAGTTTGGCAACAGGCTCCCCCTACGAGCAGTACTTC. It yields the protein CASSLATGSPYEQYF.

The chain combines TRBV4-3 with TRBJ2-7; D is unclear. Germline assignment: CDR1 LGHNA and CDR2 YSLEER. V shed 3 bases and J shed 0 bases, with 6 bases lying between them. The CDR3 consists of 13 residues. The CDR3 is CASSQYSSYEQYF. CDR3 nucleotide sequence: TGCGCCAGCAGCCAGTACTCCTCCTACGAGCAGTACTTC.

This clone was recorded only once. The rearrangement links TRBV28 to TRBJ1-1; 10 nucleotides agree with TRBD1. There are 18 residues in the CDR3. CDR1 and CDR2 from the germline V gene are MDHEN and SYDVKM. Trimming took 6 bases from V and 0 from J; bases not matched to a gene: 13. The DNA of the CDR3 is TGTGCCAGCAGCCCTCCGGGACAGGGGATCTGGGTGAACACTGAAGCTTTCTTT. It specifies CASSPPGQGIWVNTEAFF.

This rearrangement joins TRBV27 to TRBJ1-5, with 8 bases fitting TRBD1. V lost 5 bases, J lost 6 bases, and 6 bases stayed unmatched. The germline V gene has CDR1 MNHEY and CDR2 SMNVEV (reference sequence). The CDR3 contains 14 residues. The DNA for the CDR3 is TGTGCCAGCAGTAGCAGACAGGGGCTTCAGCCCCAGCATTTT. It translates to CASSSRQGLQPQHF.

The rearrangement uses TRBV9 and TRBJ1-6; a weak D match, TRBD1 (5 bases). CDR3 length: 16 amino acids. V lost 0 bases and J 8 bases, leaving 15 bases between the germline ends. Germline CDR1 reads SGDLS; CDR2 reads YYNGEE. In DNA form, the CDR3 reads TGTGCCAGCAGCGTAGCTGGTCGGGGCGGGGATTCACCCCTCCACTTT. Amino acids: CASSVAGRGGDSPLHF.

The rearrangement joins TRBV7-2 to TRBJ1-6; 9 nucleotides line up with TRBD1. Germline values: CDR1 SGHTA, CDR2 FQGNSA. The CDR3 length is 17 residues. V was clipped by 2 bases and J by 8 bases; unmatched bases: 10. In DNA, the CDR3 is TGTGCCAGCAGCTTAAATAGGCCGGGGACAGGGTATTCACCCCTCCACTTT. It translates to CASSLNRPGTGYSPLHF.

The chain joins TRBV7-2 to TRBJ2-7, with D uncertain. Per germline, CDR1 SGHTA and CDR2 FQGNSA. This CDR3 is 12 amino acids long. V was clipped by 4 bases and J by 0 bases, with 4 bases between them. Here the CDR3 DNA reads TGTGCCAGCAGCTCCAGCTCCTACGAGCAGTACTTC. Translating gives CASSSSSYEQYF.

This rearrangement joins TRBV7-8 to TRBJ2-7; D gene uncertain. V was clipped by 7 bases and J by 1 base, with 20 bases between them. The CDR3 is made up of 16 amino acids. Germline CDR1 and CDR2: SGHVS and FQNEAQ. The CDR3 nucleotides are TGTGCCAGCACCGCTTATATAGCAAAGGATTCCTACGAGCAGTACTTC. Encoded protein: CASTAYIAKDSYEQYF.

Here the CDR3 reads CASSLGQINYGYTF. The CDR3 region has the DNA TGTGCCAGCAGCTTGGGACAGATTAACTATGGCTACACCTTC. The J gene is TRBJ1-2, the V gene TRBV11-2; 7 bases are shared with TRBD1. V gave up 3 bases and J gave up 1 base; unmatched junction bases: 2. Germline-derived CDR1 and CDR2 are SGHAT and FQNNGV. The CDR3 length is 14 residues.

The rearrangement uses TRBV4-3 and TRBJ1-2, with D tentatively TRBD1 (5 bases). There are 15 residues in the CDR3. In germline, CDR1 is LGHNA, CDR2 YSLEER. V was shortened by 0 bases and J by 1 base, with 9 bases between the two germline ends. DNA of the CDR3: TGCGCCAGCAGCCAAGATCAGGGCAGTAACTATGGCTACACCTTC. As protein: CASSQDQGSNYGYTF.

The chain uses TRBV18 and TRBJ1-1, with 7 bases matching TRBD1. In germline, CDR1 is KGHSH, CDR2 LQKENI. The CDR3 is 14 amino acids. V lost 6 bases to trimming and J lost 3 bases; unmatched junction nucleotides: 7. Written as DNA, the CDR3 is TGTGCCAGCTCCCCGAACAGGGGATACACTGAAGCTTTCTTT. Its translation: CASSPNRGYTEAFF.

V is TRBV6-5 and J is TRBJ1-6; 10 bases line up with TRBD1. The CDR3 loop spans 15 amino acids. Per germline, CDR1 MNHEY and CDR2 SVGAGI. The V gene end was trimmed by 6 bases and the J gene end by 10 bases; junction bases not matched to a gene: 9. CDR3 sequence (DNA): TGTGCCAGCAGCCCATGGGGACAGGGGCCCTCACCCCTCCACTTT. Its protein is CASSPWGQGPSPLHF.

As to this clone: The sample carries other DNA sequences with the same CDR3. This chain uses TRBV28 with TRBJ1-2, with TRBD1 matching over 9 bases. V gave up 6 bases and J gave up 3 bases; unmatched junction bases: 5. Germline CDR1 is MDHEN and CDR2 is SYDVKM. The CDR3 runs to 14 residues. The CDR3 loop reads CASRETGGDYGYTF. The CDR3 DNA reads as TGTGCCAGCAGGGAGACAGGGGGGGACTATGGCTACACCTTC.

V and J are TRBV28 and TRBJ2-7; D is possibly TRBD1 (5 bases). The CDR3 is 14 amino acids. Germline CDR1 and CDR2: MDHEN and SYDVKM. The V end was cut by 6 bases, the J end by 2 bases, with 14 bases between. CDR3 loop: CASSRQRITYEQYF. The CDR3 DNA follows: TGTGCCAGCAGCAGACAGAGAATTACCTACGAGCAGTACTTC.

This rearrangement joins TRBV19 to TRBJ1-1, with D unresolved. Germline V gives CDR1 LNHDA, CDR2 SQIVND (reference sequence). V was clipped by 7 bases and J by 1 base, with 19 bases between them. The CDR3 totals 16 residues. CDR3 sequence reads: CASTYNSPPGNTEAFF. In DNA, the CDR3 is TGTGCCAGTACCTACAACTCCCCCCCGGGGAACACTGAAGCTTTCTTT. Based on the CDR3 plus reference TRBV19 and TRBJ1-1, the full variable domain is DGGITQSPKYLFRKEGQNVTLSCEQNLNHDAMYWYRQDPGQGLRLIYYSQIVNDFQKGDIAEGYSVSREKKESFPLTVTSAQKNPTAFYLCASTYNSPPGNTEAFFGQGTRLTVV.

This chain links TRBV14 with TRBJ2-7; the match to TRBD1 covers 8 bases. Germline lookup yields CDR1 SGHDN and CDR2 FVKESK. The CDR3 totals 15 residues. V shed 2 bases, J shed 5 bases, and the junction held 8 bases outside the gene matches. CDR3 residues: CASSQYDRGIDEQYF. CDR3 DNA: TGTGCCAGCAGCCAATACGACAGGGGTATCGACGAGCAGTACTTC.

Turning to this clone: This specimen includes other DNA sequences encoding the same CDR3. This chain connects TRBV5-1 to TRBJ1-2; a weak D match, TRBD1 (6 bases). Deletions cut 5 bases from V and 4 bases from J, with 9 bases between. This CDR3 spans 12 amino acids. Germline values: CDR1 SGHRS, CDR2 YFSETQ. As DNA, the CDR3 is TGCGCCAGCAGAGGGGGGGCCTATGGCTACACCTTC. It is translated as CASRGGAYGYTF. Using reference TRBV5-1 and TRBJ1-2 for the parts outside the CDR3, the full variable domain is KAGVTQTPRYLIKTRGQQVTLSCSPISGHRSVSWYQQTPGQGLQFLFEYFSETQRNKGNFPGRFSGRQFSNSRSEMNVSTLELGDSALYLCASRGGAYGYTFGSGTRLTVV.

The chain joins TRBV6-5 to TRBJ2-2; no clear D. The CDR3 is 13 amino acids. The V end lost 10 bases, the J end lost 6 bases, and 15 bases lay between the germline ends. The germline V gene encodes CDR1 MNHEY and CDR2 SVGAGI. CDR3 region: CAISPVSAGELFF. CDR3 sequence (DNA): TGTGCCATCTCGCCTGTTAGTGCCGGGGAGCTGTTTTTT.